This is a list of T cell receptor beta chains from one sample in a study of T-cell reconstitution after alpha-beta-depleted transplantation in children. MiXCR was run by TCRdb on the PCR reads, yielding one entry per CDR3 protein. The data show roughly 100,000 distinct CDR3 sequences, approximately 8% seen once. This specimen consisted of PBMCs, obtained before TCRalphabeta/CD19-depleted stem cell transplant. The receptors stem from a boy aged 2-15 years with acute lymphoblastic leukemia, due to receive a stem cell transplant. Each CDR3 is given with its conserved first and last residue. A D gene is named only where the DNA matches it firmly. Not every row has a clone size; where given, it reads once, few, many or a size class.

j_gene	v_gene	d_gene	abundance	CDR3nt	CDR3aa
TRBJ2-3	TRBV5-1	TRBD1	few	TGCGCCAGCAGCCCTTTCGGACAGGGGAAGGGAGATACGCAGTATTTT	CASSPFGQGKGDTQYF
TRBJ2-5	TRBV7-8	TRBD2	few	TGTGCCAGCAGCAATCTAGCGGGGGGGCTCGGGGAGACCCAGTACTTC	CASSNLAGGLGETQYF
TRBJ1-1	TRBV20-1	-	many	TGCAGTGTTTACCCGGGAGCTGAAGCTTTCTTT	CSVYPGAEAFF
TRBJ2-1	TRBV5-1	-	many	TGCGCCAGCAGACCCACTCTGACCGGAAGGTCCTACAATGAGCAGTTCTTC	CASRPTLTGRSYNEQFF
TRBJ2-5	TRBV7-9	TRBD1	-	TGTGCCAGCAGCTCCTCCGGGACAGGGGGCCCCCAAGAGACCCAGTACTTC	CASSSSGTGGPQETQYF
TRBJ2-3	TRBV7-9	TRBD1	many	TGTGCCAGCAGCTTAGAGACAGGGAGAGATACGCAGTATTTT	CASSLETGRDTQYF
TRBJ1-2	TRBV29-1	TRBD1	few	TGCAGCGTTGTGGGACAGGCCTATGGCTACACCTTC	CSVVGQAYGYTF
TRBJ1-5	TRBV13	-	-	TGTGCCAGCAGCTCGGGGGGGGTTGGTAATCAGCCCCAGCATTTT	CASSSGGVGNQPQHF
TRBJ2-3	TRBV5-1	-	many	TGCGCCAGCAATCTAAACGGAGACGATACGCAGTATTTT	CASNLNGDDTQYF
TRBJ1-1	TRBV6-1	-	-	TGTGCCAGCAGCACCAGGAGGGGTGGACCTGAAGCTTTCTTT	CASSTRRGGPEAFF
TRBJ2-2	TRBV4-1	-	many	TGCGCCAGCAGCCAATCCTTCGGACCAAACACCGGGGAGCTGTTTTTT	CASSQSFGPNTGELFF
TRBJ1-1	TRBV7-9	TRBD1	-	TGTGCCAGCAGCTTAGGACAGGGGGCTAACACTGAAGCTTTCTTT	CASSLGQGANTEAFF
TRBJ2-7	TRBV12-3/TRBV12-4	TRBD1	few	TGTGCCAGCAGTGACGGGACAGCCCTATACGAGCAGTACTTC	CASSDGTALYEQYF
TRBJ2-7	TRBV20-1	-	-	TGCAGTGCTAGAAATCAGAACCCCTACGAGCAGTACTTC	CSARNQNPYEQYF
TRBJ2-2	TRBV7-2	-	many	TGTGCCAGCAGCTTAATACTTCCCACCGGGGAGCTGTTTTTT	CASSLILPTGELFF
TRBJ1-3	TRBV7-9	-	many	TGTGCCAGCAGCGAAGAGGGGGTCCCTGGAAACACCATATATTTT	CASSEEGVPGNTIYF
TRBJ1-1	TRBV19	-	-	TGTGCCAGTAGTATCGGGGGGAACACTGAAGCTTTCTTT	CASSIGGNTEAFF
TRBJ2-5	TRBV9	TRBD2	few	TGTGCCAGCAGCGTACTAGCGGGGGAACAAGAGACCCAGTACTTC	CASSVLAGEQETQYF
TRBJ2-3	TRBV10-3	-	many	TGTGCCTCTGCTGCGGGCCTAGCGACAGATACGCAGTATTTT	CASAAGLATDTQYF
TRBJ2-7	TRBV5-1	TRBD1	few	TGCGCCAGCAGCTCAAGGACAGGGGCGGGCGAGCAGTACTTC	CASSSRTGAGEQYF
TRBJ2-3	TRBV20-1	TRBD2	-	TGCAGTGCTAGAGTGCCTAGCGGGTTCACAGATACGCAGTATTTT	CSARVPSGFTDTQYF
TRBJ1-1	TRBV24-1	TRBD1	many	TGTGCCACCAGTGACCTCAGGGGGCGTGAAGCTTTCTTT	CATSDLRGREAFF
TRBJ2-1	TRBV18	TRBD1	-	TGTGCCAGCTCACCAGGGACAGGGGACAATGAGCAGTTCTTC	CASSPGTGDNEQFF
TRBJ2-5	TRBV3-1	TRBD2	many	TGTGCCAGCAGCCCCGGGACTAGCCTACAAGAGACCCAGTACTTC	CASSPGTSLQETQYF
TRBJ2-5	TRBV7-2	TRBD2	few	TGTGCCAGCACACTAGCGGGGTTTAGGGAAGAGACCCAGTACTTC	CASTLAGFREETQYF
TRBJ1-1	TRBV6-5	TRBD1	-	TGTGCCAGCAGTTACGGGACAGGGATGAACACTGAAGCTTTCTTT	CASSYGTGMNTEAFF
TRBJ2-3	TRBV12-3/TRBV12-4	TRBD1	many	TGTGCCAGCAGGCGGACAGGGTCTGATACGCAGTATTTT	CASRRTGSDTQYF
TRBJ1-1	TRBV5-6	-	many	TGTGCCAGCAGCTACCGGACTGAAGCTTTCTTT	CASSYRTEAFF
TRBJ1-5	TRBV5-4	TRBD1	-	TGTGCCAGCAGCCCCCCCGGGACAGGGGGAGAGCAGCCCCAGCATTTT	CASSPPGTGGEQPQHF
TRBJ2-7	TRBV28	TRBD1	many	TGTGCCAGCGTATCCGGGACAGGCAGCTCCTACGAGCAGTACTTC	CASVSGTGSSYEQYF
TRBJ2-2	TRBV7-7	-	few	TGTCATGGACAGATTTACACCGGGGAGCTGTTTTTT	CHGQIYTGELFF
TRBJ2-5	TRBV5-1	TRBD2	few	TGCGCCAGCAGCTTGGAGCCGGGCGGGGGGGCCTCGGAGACCCAGTACTTC	CASSLEPGGGASETQYF
TRBJ1-1	TRBV29-1	-	many	TGCAGCGTTGAAGTCGGGGGCACTGAAGCTTTCTTT	CSVEVGGTEAFF
TRBJ2-3	TRBV7-2	TRBD2	-	TGTGCCAGCAGCTTAGGGGCGGGGGGGCCCACAGATACGCAGTATTTT	CASSLGAGGPTDTQYF
TRBJ1-1	TRBV20-1	-	few	TGCAGTGCTAGAAGGGCCTTGCAGGGTCGAGCTTTCTTT	CSARRALQGRAFF
TRBJ2-7	TRBV5-6	-	-	TGTGCCAGCAGCTTGTGGGGCGGCTGGATATACGAGCAGTACTTC	CASSLWGGWIYEQYF
TRBJ2-7	TRBV6-5	-	many	TGTGCCAGCAGCGCCGGGGAAACCTACGAGCAGTACTTC	CASSAGETYEQYF
TRBJ2-1	TRBV27	-	many	TGTGCCATCGGGTGGGGGACGATACATGAGCAGTTCTTC	CAIGWGTIHEQFF
TRBJ2-7	TRBV14	-	-	TGTGCCAGCAGCCAAACGGGGATATCGCCATACGAGCAGTACTTC	CASSQTGISPYEQYF
TRBJ2-6	TRBV4-2	-	-	TGTGCCAGCAGCCTCGAGGGGGATACTGGGGCCAACGTCCTGACTTTC	CASSLEGDTGANVLTF
TRBJ2-2	TRBV6-2/TRBV6-3	-	medium-sized	TGTGCCAGCAGCCAACAGGAAACCGGGGAGCTGTTTTTT	CASSQQETGELFF
TRBJ2-7	TRBV5-5	TRBD1	many	TGTGCCAGCAGCCCTAAAGACAGGGAGATCATCTACGAGCAGTACTTC	CASSPKDREIIYEQYF
TRBJ2-2	TRBV7-3	-	-	TGTGCCAGCAGTTCGAGGGTTTTCGGGGAGCTGTTTTTT	CASSSRVFGELFF
TRBJ2-5	TRBV12-3/TRBV12-4	-	many	TGTGCCAGCAGTTCGTCTTCAGGACTTCCCCAAGAGACCCAGTACTTC	CASSSSSGLPQETQYF
TRBJ1-1	TRBV2	TRBD1	few	TGTGCCAGCAGTGTCTTAGGACAGGGGAGGAACACTGAAGCTTTCTTT	CASSVLGQGRNTEAFF
TRBJ1-5	TRBV7-8	-	many	TGTGCCAGCAGCCGAATGCCGGGGTACCAGCCCCAGCATTTT	CASSRMPGYQPQHF
TRBJ1-1	TRBV7-9	TRBD1	few	TGTGCCAGCAGCTCACCAGGGGGCGCGAACACTGAAGCTTTCTTT	CASSSPGGANTEAFF
TRBJ1-5	TRBV18	-	few	TGTGCCAGCTCGCGACCCGACCTCGGTATCAATCAGCCCCAGCATTTT	CASSRPDLGINQPQHF